In its sample, the clone carrying this T cell receptor (beta chain) was seen once. PCR was performed a second time for roughly 7 to 11 cycles using a sample-barcoded 5' primer and a J-beta primer mix. TCRdb re-derived calls from the 5' RACE reads in MiXCR, one entry per CDR3 protein. Among roughly 790,000 distinct CDR3 sequences listed, roughly 45% were seen once. Trimming took 5 bases from V and 2 from J, leaving 10 bases between them. The CDR3 consists of 15 residues. Germline CDR1 MNHEY, CDR2 SMNVEV (reference sequence). This specimen belongs to a study of blood T cells in healthy people across ages.

The source is a woman aged 55-70 years in good health. Sequences were obtained from blood. The chain has TRBV27 and TRBJ1-6; D uncertain. Written as DNA, the CDR3 is TGTGCCAGCAGTCGGGTATCCACCTATAATTCACCCCTCCACTTT. Amino acids: CASSRVSTYNSPLHF.